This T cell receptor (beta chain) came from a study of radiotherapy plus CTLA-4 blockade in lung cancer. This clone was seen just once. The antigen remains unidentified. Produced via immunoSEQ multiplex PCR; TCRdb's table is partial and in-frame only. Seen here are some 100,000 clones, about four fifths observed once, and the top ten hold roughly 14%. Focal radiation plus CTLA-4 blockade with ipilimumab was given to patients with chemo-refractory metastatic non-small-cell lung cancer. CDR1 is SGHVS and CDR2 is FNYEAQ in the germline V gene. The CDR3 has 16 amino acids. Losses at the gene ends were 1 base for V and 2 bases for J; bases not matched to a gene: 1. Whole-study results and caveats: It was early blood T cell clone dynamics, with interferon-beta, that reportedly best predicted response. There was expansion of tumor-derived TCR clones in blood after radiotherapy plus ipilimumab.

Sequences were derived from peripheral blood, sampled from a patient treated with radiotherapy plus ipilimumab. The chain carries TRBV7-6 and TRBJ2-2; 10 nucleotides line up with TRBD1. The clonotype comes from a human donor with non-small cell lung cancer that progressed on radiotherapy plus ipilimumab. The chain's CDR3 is CASSLGQGANTGELFF. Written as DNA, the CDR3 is TGTGCCAGCAGCTTAGGACAGGGGGCAAACACCGGGGAGCTGTTTTTT.